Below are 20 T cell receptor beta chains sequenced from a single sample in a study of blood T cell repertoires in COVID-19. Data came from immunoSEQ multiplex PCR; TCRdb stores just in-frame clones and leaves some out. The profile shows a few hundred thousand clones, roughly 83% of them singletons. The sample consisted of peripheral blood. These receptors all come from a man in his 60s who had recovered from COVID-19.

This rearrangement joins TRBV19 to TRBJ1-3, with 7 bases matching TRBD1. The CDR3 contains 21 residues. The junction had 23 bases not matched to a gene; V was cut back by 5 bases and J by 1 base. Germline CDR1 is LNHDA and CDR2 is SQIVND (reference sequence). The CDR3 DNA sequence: TGTGCCAGTAGTCAATTTGGGGTCGGGACAGCGACCCTGGAGTCTGGAAACACCATATATTTT. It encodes CASSQFGVGTATLESGNTIYF.

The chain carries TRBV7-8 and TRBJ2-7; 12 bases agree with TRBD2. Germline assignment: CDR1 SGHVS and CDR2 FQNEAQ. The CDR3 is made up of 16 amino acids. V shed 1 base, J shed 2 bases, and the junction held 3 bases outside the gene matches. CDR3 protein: CASSLGLAGAAYEQYF. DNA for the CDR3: TGTGCCAGCAGCTTAGGACTAGCGGGAGCGGCCTACGAGCAGTACTTC. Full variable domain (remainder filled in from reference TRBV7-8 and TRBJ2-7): GAGVSQSPRYKVAKRGQDVALRCDPISGHVSLFWYQQALGQGPEFLTYFQNEAQLDKSGLPSDRFFAERPEGSVSTLKIQRTQQEDSAVYLCASSLGLAGAAYEQYFGPGTRLTVT.

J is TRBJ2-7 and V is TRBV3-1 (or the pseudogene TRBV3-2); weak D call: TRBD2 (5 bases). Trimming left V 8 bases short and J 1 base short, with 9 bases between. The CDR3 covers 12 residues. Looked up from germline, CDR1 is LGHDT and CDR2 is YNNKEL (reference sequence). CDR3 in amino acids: CASSRGSYEQYF. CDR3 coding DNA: TGTGCCAGCTCGCGAGGGTCCTACGAGCAGTACTTC.

This CDR3 reads CASSPSGLGTGELFF. Here the CDR3 DNA reads TGTGCCAGCAGCCCTAGCGGGTTAGGGACCGGGGAGCTGTTTTTT. V is TRBV9 and J is TRBJ2-2, with 8 bases fitting TRBD2. CDR3 length equals 15 residues. The germline V gene has CDR1 SGDLS and CDR2 YYNGEE. After removal of 4 bases from V and 5 bases from J, the junction contained 7 bases not matched to a gene.

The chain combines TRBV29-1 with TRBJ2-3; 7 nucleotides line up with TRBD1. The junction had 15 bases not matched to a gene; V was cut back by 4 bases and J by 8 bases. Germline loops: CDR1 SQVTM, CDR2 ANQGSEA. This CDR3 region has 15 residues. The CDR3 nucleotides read TGCAGCGTTGTGGGACACAGGGGCGATCAGGGTACGCAGTATTTT. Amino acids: CSVVGHRGDQGTQYF.

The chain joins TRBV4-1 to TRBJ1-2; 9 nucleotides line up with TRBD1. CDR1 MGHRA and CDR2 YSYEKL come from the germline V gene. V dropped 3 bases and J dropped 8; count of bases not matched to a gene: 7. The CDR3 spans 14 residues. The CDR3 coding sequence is TGCGCCAGCAGCCAGACCGGGACAGGGAAAGGCTACACCTTC. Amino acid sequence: CASSQTGTGKGYTF.

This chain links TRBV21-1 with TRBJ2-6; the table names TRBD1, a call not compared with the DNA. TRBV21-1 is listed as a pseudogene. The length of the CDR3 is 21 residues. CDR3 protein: CASSKGGGTGGAFSGANVLTF. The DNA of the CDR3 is TGTGCCAGCAGCAAAGGCGGCGGGACAGGGGGCGCCTTCTCTGGGGCCAACGTCCTGACTTTC.

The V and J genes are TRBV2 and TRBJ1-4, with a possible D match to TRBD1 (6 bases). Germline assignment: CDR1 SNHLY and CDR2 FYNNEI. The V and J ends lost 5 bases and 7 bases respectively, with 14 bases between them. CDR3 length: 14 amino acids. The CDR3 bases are TGTGCCAGCAGTAGGGGCGGGGGGCGTGAAAAACTGTTTTTT. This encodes CASSRGGGREKLFF.

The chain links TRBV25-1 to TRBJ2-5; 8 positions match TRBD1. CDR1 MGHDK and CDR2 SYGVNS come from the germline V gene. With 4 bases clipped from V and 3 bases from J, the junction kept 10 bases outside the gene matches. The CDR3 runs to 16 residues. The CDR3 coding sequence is TGTGCCAGCAGTGGACAAGGACAGGGAGGAAAAGAGACCCAGTACTTC. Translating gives CASSGQGQGGKETQYF. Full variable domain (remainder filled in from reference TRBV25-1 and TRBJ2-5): EADIYQTPRYLVIGTGKKITLECSQTMGHDKMYWYQQDPGMELHLIHYSYGVNSTEKGDLSSESTVSRIRTEHFPLTLESARPSHTSQYLCASSGQGQGGKETQYFGPGTRLLVL.

The CDR3 nucleotides are TGCGCCAGCAGCTTGGAGTTGGGGGGTTACACCTTC. It encodes CASSLELGGYTF. The rearrangement joins TRBV5-1 to TRBJ1-2; TRBD1 is a possible D gene (5 bases). CDR1 and CDR2 (germline): SGHRS, YFSETQ. V was clipped by 0 bases and J by 11 bases, with 11 bases between them. The CDR3 sequence is 12 residues long.

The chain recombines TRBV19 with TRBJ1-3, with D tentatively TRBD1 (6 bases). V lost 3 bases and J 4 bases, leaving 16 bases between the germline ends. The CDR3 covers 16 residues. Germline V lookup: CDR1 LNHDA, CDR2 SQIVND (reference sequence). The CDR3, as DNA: TGTGCCAGTAGTATTGGGGACATCCTGAAAGGAAACACCATATATTTT. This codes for CASSIGDILKGNTIYF.

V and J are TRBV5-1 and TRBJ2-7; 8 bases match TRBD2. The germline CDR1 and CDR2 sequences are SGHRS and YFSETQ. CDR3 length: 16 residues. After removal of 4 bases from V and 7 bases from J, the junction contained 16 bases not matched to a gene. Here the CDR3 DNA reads TGCGCCAGCAGCCCAGGGTATAGCGGGGTTTTTCTTGAGCAGTACTTC. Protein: CASSPGYSGVFLEQYF.

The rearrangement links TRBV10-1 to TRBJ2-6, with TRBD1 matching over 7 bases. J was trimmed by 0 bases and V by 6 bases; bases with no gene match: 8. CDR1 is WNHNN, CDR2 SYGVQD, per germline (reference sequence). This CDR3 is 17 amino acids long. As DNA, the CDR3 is TGCGCCAGCAGACGGACAGGCTTCGACTCTGGGGCCAACGTCCTGACTTTC. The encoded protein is CASRRTGFDSGANVLTF.

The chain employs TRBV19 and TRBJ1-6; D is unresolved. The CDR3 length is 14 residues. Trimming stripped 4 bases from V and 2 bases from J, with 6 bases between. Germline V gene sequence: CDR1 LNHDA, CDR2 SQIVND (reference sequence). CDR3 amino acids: CASSRVTYNSPLHF. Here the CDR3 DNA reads TGTGCCAGTAGTAGAGTCACCTATAATTCACCCCTCCACTTT.

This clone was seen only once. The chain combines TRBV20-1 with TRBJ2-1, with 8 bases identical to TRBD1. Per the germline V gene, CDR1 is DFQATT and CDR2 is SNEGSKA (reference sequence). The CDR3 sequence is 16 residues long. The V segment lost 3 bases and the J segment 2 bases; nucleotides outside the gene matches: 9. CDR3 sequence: CSASFPGRGPYNEQFF. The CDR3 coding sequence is TGCAGTGCTAGTTTTCCGGGCAGGGGGCCCTACAATGAGCAGTTCTTC.

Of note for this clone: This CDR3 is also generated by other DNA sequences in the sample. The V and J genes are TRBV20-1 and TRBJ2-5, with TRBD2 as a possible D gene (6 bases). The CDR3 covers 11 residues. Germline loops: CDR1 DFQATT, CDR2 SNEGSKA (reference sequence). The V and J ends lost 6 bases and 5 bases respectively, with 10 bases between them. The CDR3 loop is CSAIRGETQYF. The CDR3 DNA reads TGCAGTGCCATACGGGGGGAGACCCAGTACTTC.

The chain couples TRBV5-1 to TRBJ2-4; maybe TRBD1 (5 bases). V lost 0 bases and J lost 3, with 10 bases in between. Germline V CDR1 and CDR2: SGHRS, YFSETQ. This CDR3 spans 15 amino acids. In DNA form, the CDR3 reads TGCGCCAGCAGCTTGGGGGGCGCAGACAAAAACATTCAGTACTTC. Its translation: CASSLGGADKNIQYF.

CDR3 coding DNA: TGCGCCAGCAGCCAAGCCCGGGACAGGGTTGGAGCTTTCTTT. The encoded protein is CASSQARDRVGAFF. This chain uses TRBV4-1 with TRBJ1-1; 9 bases align to TRBD1. This CDR3 spans 14 amino acids. The trim removed 1 base at V and 10 bases at J, leaving 7 bases unmatched. CDR1 is MGHRA, CDR2 YSYEKL, per germline.

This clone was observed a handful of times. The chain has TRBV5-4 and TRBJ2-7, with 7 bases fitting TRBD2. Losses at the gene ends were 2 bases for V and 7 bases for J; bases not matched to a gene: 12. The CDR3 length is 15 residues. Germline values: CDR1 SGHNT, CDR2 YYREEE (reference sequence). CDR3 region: CASSLDRSGTPEQYF. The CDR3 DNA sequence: TGTGCCAGCAGCTTAGATCGGAGCGGGACTCCGGAGCAGTACTTC.

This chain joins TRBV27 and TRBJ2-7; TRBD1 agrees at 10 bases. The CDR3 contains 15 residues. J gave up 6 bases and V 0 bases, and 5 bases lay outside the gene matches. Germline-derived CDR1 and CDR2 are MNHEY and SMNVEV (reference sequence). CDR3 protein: CASSLSGQGWGEQYF. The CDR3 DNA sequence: TGTGCCAGCAGTTTATCGGGACAGGGGTGGGGCGAGCAGTACTTC.